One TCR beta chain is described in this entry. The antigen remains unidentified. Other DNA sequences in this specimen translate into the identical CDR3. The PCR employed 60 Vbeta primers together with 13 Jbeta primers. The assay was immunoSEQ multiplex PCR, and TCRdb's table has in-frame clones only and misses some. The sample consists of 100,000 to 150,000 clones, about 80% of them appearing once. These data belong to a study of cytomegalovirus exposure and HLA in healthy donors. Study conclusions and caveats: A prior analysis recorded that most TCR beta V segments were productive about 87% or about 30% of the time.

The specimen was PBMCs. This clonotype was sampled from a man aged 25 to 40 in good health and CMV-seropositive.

The CDR3 coding sequence is TGTGCCAGCAGTGAAGACAGGGGGCCTGAAGCTTTCTTT. Amino acid sequence: CASSEDRGPEAFF. The chain has TRBV6-1 and TRBJ1-1, with 9 bases fitting TRBD1. Germline V gives CDR1 MNHNS, CDR2 SASEGT. The CDR3 consists of 13 residues. The V gene end was trimmed by 1 base and the J gene end by 6 bases; junction bases not matched to a gene: 0.